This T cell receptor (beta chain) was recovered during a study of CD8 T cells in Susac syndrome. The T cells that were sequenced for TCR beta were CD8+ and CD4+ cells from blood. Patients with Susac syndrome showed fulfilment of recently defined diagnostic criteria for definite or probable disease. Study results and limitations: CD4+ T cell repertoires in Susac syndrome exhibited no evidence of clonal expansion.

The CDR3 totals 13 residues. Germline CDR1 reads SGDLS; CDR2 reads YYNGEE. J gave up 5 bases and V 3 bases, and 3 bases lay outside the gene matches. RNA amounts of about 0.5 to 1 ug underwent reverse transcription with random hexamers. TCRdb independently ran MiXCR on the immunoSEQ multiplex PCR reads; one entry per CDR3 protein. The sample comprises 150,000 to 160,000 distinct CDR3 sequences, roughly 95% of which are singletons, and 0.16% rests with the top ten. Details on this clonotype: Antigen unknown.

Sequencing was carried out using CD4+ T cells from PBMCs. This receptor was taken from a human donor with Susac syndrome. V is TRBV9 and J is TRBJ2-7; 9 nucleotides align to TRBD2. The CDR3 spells CASSAGLANEQYF. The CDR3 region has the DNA TGTGCCAGCAGCGCGGGACTAGCAAACGAGCAGTACTTC.